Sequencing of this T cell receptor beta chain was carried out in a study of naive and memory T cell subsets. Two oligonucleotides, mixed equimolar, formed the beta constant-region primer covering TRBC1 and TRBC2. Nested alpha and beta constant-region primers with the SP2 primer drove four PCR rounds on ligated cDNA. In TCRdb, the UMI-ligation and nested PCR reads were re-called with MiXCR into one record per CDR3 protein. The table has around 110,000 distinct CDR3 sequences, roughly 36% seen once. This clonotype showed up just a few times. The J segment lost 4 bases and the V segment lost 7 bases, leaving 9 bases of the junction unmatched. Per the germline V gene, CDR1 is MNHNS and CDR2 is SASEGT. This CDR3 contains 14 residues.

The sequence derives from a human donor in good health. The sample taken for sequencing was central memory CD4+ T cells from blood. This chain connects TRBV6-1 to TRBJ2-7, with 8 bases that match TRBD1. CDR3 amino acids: CASIKNRGFYEQYF. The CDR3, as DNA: TGTGCCAGCATTAAGAACAGGGGGTTTTACGAGCAGTACTTC.